This entry is about one TCR beta chain. Its antigen is not known. At one of its ends the junction is not consistent with the germline gene, which may arise from a read error. Ophthalmopathy patients had Clinical Activity Score at least 3, NOSPECS grade at least 4, duration under 3 months. Every diagnosis used clinical symptoms, serum thyroxine and TRAb, thyroid ultrasound and orbital computed tomography. These data come from a study of T cells in Graves' hyperthyroidism and ophthalmopathy. Study conclusions and caveats: Separation of ophthalmopathy from stable hyperthyroidism was achieved by a 13 V-J model.

The CDR3 regions of TCR beta were amplified from RNA transcripts. The primer set for the first-round RT-PCR of the TCR CDR3 was HTBI. One entry per CDR3 protein results from TCRdb running MiXCR on the multiplex PCR reads. Among hundreds of thousands of distinct CDR3 sequences listed, 16% were seen once. This TCR derives from a middle-aged woman with Graves' ophthalmopathy. Sequenced: blood.

The CDR3 DNA is TGTGCCAGCAGTCAAAGCAGTCAGCCCCAGCATTTT. This encodes CASSQSSQPQHF. The rearrangement joins TRBV28 to TRBJ1-5, with no clear D. The CDR3 runs to 12 residues. Germline CDR1 is MDHEN and CDR2 is SYDVKM.